The rows below give T cell receptor beta chains drawn from one sample of a study of blood T cells in healthy people across ages. Via MiXCR, TCRdb re-called the 5' RACE reads, giving one row per CDR3 protein. This sample has approximately 600,000 distinct CDR3 sequences, with under 65% found just once. Sequences were obtained from blood. The receptor set was obtained from a man between 60 and 75 years old in good health. Each CDR3 is given with its conserved first and last residue. Each record gives: J gene, V gene, clone size, D gene, CDR3 DNA, CDR3 protein. The D gene is left open where the match is weak. For some rows the clone size is stated as once, few or many, or as a class when expanded; others skip it.

TRBJ2-3 TRBV4-2 NA TRBD2 TGTGCCAGCAGCCAAGAGTCCGGCGGGGGGGCGTTTTTTGGCGATACGCAGTATTTT CASSQESGGGAFFGDTQYF
TRBJ2-1 TRBV25-1 NA TRBD2 TGTGCCAGTGGGCTAGCGGGGCAAGAGACCCAGTTCTTC CASGLAGQETQFF
TRBJ1-2 TRBV5-1 NA NA TGCGCCAGCAGCTTGGAGGCCAGCAGCTATGGCTACACCTTC CASSLEASSYGYTF
TRBJ2-5 TRBV5-1 few NA TGCGCCAGCAGTTGGCAGGGAGCTAAAGGAGAGACCCAGTACTTC CASSWQGAKGETQYF
TRBJ2-5 TRBV7-2 few NA TGTGCCAGCAGCTTGCAGGGTAGAGAGACCCAGTACTTC CASSLQGRETQYF
TRBJ2-3 TRBV29-1 many NA TGCAGCGTTGAACCGGGGGCCCTCACAGATACGCAGTATTTT CSVEPGALTDTQYF
TRBJ2-7 TRBV5-1 few TRBD1 TGCGCCAGCAGCTTCGGACAGGGGACTGGCGAGCAGTACTTC CASSFGQGTGEQYF
TRBJ1-1 TRBV6-5 few NA TGTGCCAGCAGTTACAAGGGGCCCTCGGAAACTGAAGCTTTCTTT CASSYKGPSETEAFF
TRBJ2-1 TRBV4-3 NA TRBD1 TGCGCCAGCAGCCAGACAGGGAATGAGCAGTTCTTC CASSQTGNEQFF
TRBJ1-5 TRBV12-3/TRBV12-4 few TRBD1 TGTGCCAGCAGTCCGACAGGGGGGACCAGCTCGCCCCAGCATTTT CASSPTGGTSSPQHF
TRBJ2-7 TRBV6-2/TRBV6-3 NA TRBD1 TGTGCCAGCAGGTCGAGACAGGGGAGGTACTACGAGCAGTACTTC CASRSRQGRYYEQYF
TRBJ2-7 TRBV3-1 once NA TGTGCCAGCAGCCGACAGGACGTTCTCGACGAGCAGTACTTC CASSRQDVLDEQYF
TRBJ2-3 TRBV20-1 NA TRBD2 TGCAGTGCTAGGGAGGAGCGGGGTAGCGGGACAGATACGCAGTATTTT CSAREERGSGTDTQYF
TRBJ2-5 TRBV29-1 NA NA TGCAGCGTTGAAGGGGTCACTCAGACCCAGTACTTC CSVEGVTQTQYF
TRBJ2-3 TRBV2 NA TRBD2 TGTGCCAGCAGCGCCACGGGACTAGCGGGGGCGGATACGCAGTATTTT CASSATGLAGADTQYF
TRBJ1-4 TRBV11-2 NA TRBD1 TGTGCCAGCAGCCTGGACAGGGGCGGAACTAATGAAAAACTGTTTTTT CASSLDRGGTNEKLFF
TRBJ2-5 TRBV20-1 NA TRBD1 TGCAGAGCCTTGGGGCAGGGGGTTGGTATTCAGTACTTC CRALGQGVGIQYF
TRBJ1-1 TRBV6-6 few NA TGTGCCAGCAGTTACGCGGAGAACACTGAAGCTTTCTTT CASSYAENTEAFF
TRBJ1-5 TRBV6-2/TRBV6-3 NA NA TGTGCCAGCAGCGATGGGGCGGGGAGCCAGCCCCAGCATTTT CASSDGAGSQPQHF
TRBJ1-2 TRBV28 NA TRBD1 TGTGCCAGCAGTTTATTAGCGGCAGGCAGGGGGCCGGCAAGCTACACCTTC CASSLLAAGRGPASYTF
TRBJ1-4 TRBV5-1 NA TRBD1 TGCGCCAGCACCACGACCCGGGGACAGGGGGAAAAACTGTTTTTT CASTTTRGQGEKLFF
TRBJ2-5 TRBV5-1 few NA TGCGCCAGCAGCTTCGGCTACTTCCAAGAGACCCAGTACTTC CASSFGYFQETQYF
TRBJ2-5 TRBV29-1 NA NA TGCAGCGTTGAAGACGCCATAGGGATCCAAGAGACCCAGTACTTC CSVEDAIGIQETQYF
TRBJ2-5 TRBV29-1 once NA TGCAGCGTTGTCCCCCGAAGAGAGACCCAGTACTTC CSVVPRRETQYF
TRBJ2-3 TRBV14 few NA TGTGCCAGCAGCCAAGCCGTCCTAGGGGATACGCAGTATTTT CASSQAVLGDTQYF
TRBJ1-2 TRBV12-3/TRBV12-4 NA NA TGTGCCAGCAGATCCAGCGGGGACTTCGACTATGGCTACACCTTC CASRSSGDFDYGYTF
TRBJ2-1 TRBV15 NA NA TGTGCCACCAGCCTACACGGAGGGGAGACCCAGTTCTTC CATSLHGGETQFF
TRBJ1-2 TRBV7-2 NA NA TGTGCCAGCAGCGGAGGGACCGCGAGGTTGGTCGGCTATGGCTACACCTTC CASSGGTARLVGYGYTF
TRBJ2-1 TRBV7-2 NA TRBD2 TGTGCCAGCAGCTTAGAGACTAGCGGGGGTAGGTTCTTC CASSLETSGGRFF
TRBJ1-1 TRBV19 once NA TGTGCCGGTAGTAGGGACACACTGAACACTGAAGCTTTCTTT CAGSRDTLNTEAFF
TRBJ2-1 TRBV3-1 few NA TGTGCCAGCAGCCCCAACGATAGACTTGAGCAGTTCTTC CASSPNDRLEQFF
TRBJ1-2 TRBV20-1 NA NA TGCAGTGCTAGAAGGCAGACTTATGGCTACACCTTC CSARRQTYGYTF
TRBJ2-4 TRBV7-2 NA NA TGTGCCAGCAGCCCAACGGCCCCCAGACGGAACATTCAGTACTTC CASSPTAPRRNIQYF
TRBJ2-5 TRBV3-1 NA TRBD2 TGTGCCAGCACTCAGTTGGGGGGGGGACAAGAGACCCAGTACTTC CASTQLGGGQETQYF
TRBJ2-7 TRBV6-6 NA TRBD1 TGTGCCAGCAGTTCCTCCAGGGACAGGGTCTACGAGCAGTACTTC CASSSSRDRVYEQYF
TRBJ2-5 TRBV11-2 NA NA TGTGCCAGCAGCTTAGACACCGGGTCCCAAGAGACCCAGTACTTC CASSLDTGSQETQYF
TRBJ2-1 TRBV20-1 NA TRBD2 TGCAGTGCCCCCCCCCAGGGGACTAGAGGGGGCTCCTACAATGAGCAGTTCTTC CSAPPQGTRGGSYNEQFF
TRBJ2-3 TRBV4-1 few NA TGCGCCAGCAGCCAAGTAACAGGAGCCTCGCAGTATTTT CASSQVTGASQYF
TRBJ2-7 TRBV2 NA NA TGTGCCAGCAGAGCACCGGGACTTATGGAGCAGTACTTC CASRAPGLMEQYF
TRBJ2-5 TRBV7-2 NA NA TGTGCCAGCAGCTTAGTCCCGGGCGGCAGGGAGACCCAGTACTTC CASSLVPGGRETQYF
TRBJ2-4 TRBV9 NA NA TGTGCCAGCTCCTCCTCCGGGACACTAAACATTCAGTACTTC CASSSSGTLNIQYF
TRBJ2-1 TRBV7-2 NA TRBD1 TGTGCCAGCAGCCAGCGACAGGGGCCATCGCTCAATGAGCAGTTCTTC CASSQRQGPSLNEQFF
TRBJ2-1 TRBV5-5 NA TRBD1 TGTGCCAGCAGCCCCCGGGACAGGGGGCACAATGAGCAGTTCTTC CASSPRDRGHNEQFF
TRBJ1-1 TRBV7-6 NA NA TGTGCCAGCAGCTTAGGGTCATCTAGTGAAGGGAGAGGAGCTTTCTTT CASSLGSSSEGRGAFF
TRBJ2-3 TRBV20-1 few TRBD1 TGCAGTGCTAGTCCATCCAGGGGACAGGGGCTGCCAGATACGCAGTATTTT CSASPSRGQGLPDTQYF
TRBJ1-6 TRBV25-1 many TRBD1 TGTGCCAGCACCGACAGGGTCAATTCACCCCTCCACTTT CASTDRVNSPLHF
TRBJ1-1 TRBV7-2 NA NA TGTGCCAGCAGCTTACGTGGGGGCGCATGGACTGAAGCTTTCTTT CASSLRGGAWTEAFF
TRBJ1-5 TRBV20-1 NA NA TGCAGTGCTCGGGACTTTATCGGTCAGCCCCAGCATTTT CSARDFIGQPQHF
TRBJ1-1 TRBV12-3/TRBV12-4 once TRBD1 TGTGCCAGCAGCCTAGCCGGGACAGGGGGGAGCACTGAAGCTTTCTTT CASSLAGTGGSTEAFF
TRBJ1-2 TRBV20-1 NA TRBD1 TGCAGTGCCCTGACAGGGAATGGCTACACCTTC CSALTGNGYTF
TRBJ2-1 TRBV2 NA NA TGTGCCAGCACTAAACTGGGGGGTTACAATGAGCAGTTCTTC CASTKLGGYNEQFF
TRBJ2-1 TRBV5-1 NA NA TGCGCCAGCAGCTCCCCGGCGGCCAGGGGTGAGCAGTTCTTC CASSSPAARGEQFF